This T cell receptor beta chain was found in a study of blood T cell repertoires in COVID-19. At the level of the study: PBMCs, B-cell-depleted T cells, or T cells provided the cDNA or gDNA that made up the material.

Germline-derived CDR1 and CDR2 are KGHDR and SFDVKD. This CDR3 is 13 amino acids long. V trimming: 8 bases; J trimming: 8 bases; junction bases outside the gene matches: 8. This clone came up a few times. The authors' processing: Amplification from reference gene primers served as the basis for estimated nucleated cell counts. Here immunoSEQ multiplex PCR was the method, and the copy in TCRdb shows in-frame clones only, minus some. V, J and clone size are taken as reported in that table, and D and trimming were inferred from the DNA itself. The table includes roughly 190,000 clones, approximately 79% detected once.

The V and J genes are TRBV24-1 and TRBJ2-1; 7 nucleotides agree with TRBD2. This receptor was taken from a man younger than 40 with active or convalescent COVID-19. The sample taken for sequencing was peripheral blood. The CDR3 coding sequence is TGTGCCACCAAGGACGGGGGGTTAGATGAGCAGTTCTTC. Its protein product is CATKDGGLDEQFF.